Below are 16 T cell receptor beta chains sequenced from a single sample in a study of control samples from healthy donors and cancer patients. Sequencing used immunoSEQ multiplex PCR; TCRdb keeps in-frame clones, though not all of them. The table includes about 64,000 clones, under 95% detected once. The sample taken for sequencing was PBMCs. The receptors here all came from a man aged 40-49 years with colorectal cancer.

In the case of this clone: One end of the junction does not line up with germline, which may come from a read error. V gene TRBV11-2 combines with J gene TRBJ2-1, with no clear D. The CDR3 is 15 amino acids. Germline CDR1 SGHAT, CDR2 FQNNGV. CDR3 sequence (DNA): TGTGCCAGCAGCCTAGAGTTAAGCTCCTACAATGAGCAGTTCTTC. This codes for CASSLELSSYNEQFF.

CDR3 nucleotide sequence: TGTGCCAGCTCACCGAGGCAGACTAGCACAGATACGCAGTATTTT. Amino acid sequence: CASSPRQTSTDTQYF. This chain connects TRBV18 to TRBJ2-3, with no clear D. CDR3 length: 15 amino acids. Germline V gene lookup returns CDR1 KGHSH and CDR2 LQKENI. Trimming cost V 3 bases and J 0 bases, with 10 bases left between them. Full variable domain (missing parts from reference TRBV18 and TRBJ2-3): NAGVMQNPRHLVRRRGQEARLRCSPMKGHSHVYWYRQLPEEGLKFMVYLQKENIIDESGMPKERFSAEFPKEGPSILRIQQVVRGDSAAYFCASSPRQTSTDTQYFGPGTRLTVL.

A few counts support this clone. The V and J genes are TRBV19 and TRBJ1-5; D not resolved. V shed 5 bases and J shed 0 bases, with 14 bases lying between them. The CDR3 runs to 16 residues. Per the germline V gene, CDR1 is LNHDA and CDR2 is SQIVND (reference sequence). Here the CDR3 DNA reads TGTGCCAGTAGTCCTGACGGGGTCTATAGCAATCAGCCCCAGCATTTT. Its protein product is CASSPDGVYSNQPQHF.

This chain uses TRBV7-9 with TRBJ1-3; D is unclear. This CDR3 comprises 15 residues. V lost 1 base and J 3 bases, leaving 10 bases between the germline ends. Germline values: CDR1 SEHNR, CDR2 FQNEAQ (reference sequence). CDR3 nucleotides: TGTGCCAGCAGCTTAGGGGCAGGCGATGGAAACACCATATATTTT. Its translation is CASSLGAGDGNTIYF.

The V call is TRBV10-1, the J call TRBJ2-7; D remains unclear. Germline CDR1 reads WNHNN; CDR2 reads SYGVQD (reference sequence). CDR3 length: 12 amino acids. Trimming stripped 3 bases from V and 2 bases from J, with 5 bases between. As DNA, the CDR3 is TGCGCCAGCAGTGATTACCCCTACGAGCAGTACTTC. Translated: CASSDYPYEQYF.

The chain combines TRBV10-2 with TRBJ2-3; possible D gene TRBD2, 7 bases. The germline V gene encodes CDR1 WSHSY and CDR2 SAAADI. The CDR3 consists of 16 residues. V dropped 3 bases and J dropped 1 base, with 14 bases sitting between them. CDR3 in amino acids: CASSDYTGGGTDTQYF. The CDR3 nucleotides are TGCGCCAGCAGTGACTACACGGGGGGCGGCACAGATACGCAGTATTTT.

The CDR3 region is CAWSGPDAGGANNEQFF. The CDR3 nucleotides are TGTGCCTGGAGCGGCCCTGATGCGGGGGGTGCCAACAATGAGCAGTTCTTC. V is TRBV30 and J is TRBJ2-1; 8 nucleotides agree with TRBD2. Per germline, CDR1 GTSNPN and CDR2 SVGIG (reference sequence). This CDR3 contains 17 residues. V dropped 3 bases and J dropped 5; count of bases not matched to a gene: 15.

This clone was counted a few times. The chain couples TRBV19 to TRBJ2-1; D unresolved. The V gene's germline CDR1 is LNHDA and CDR2 SQIVND (reference sequence). This CDR3 spans 13 amino acids. The V gene lost 4 bases and the J gene lost 4 bases, with 8 bases spanning the gap. This CDR3 is CASSTFRYNEQFF. For the CDR3, the DNA is TGTGCCAGTAGTACCTTCCGGTACAATGAGCAGTTCTTC.

The chain recombines TRBV5-5 with TRBJ1-5; unclear D gene. This CDR3 is 14 amino acids long. The V gene lost 2 bases and the J gene lost 7 bases, with 13 bases spanning the gap. Looked up from germline, CDR1 is SGHKS and CDR2 is YYEKEE (reference sequence). CDR3 coding DNA: TGTGCCAGCAGCTTCGGGGAAAGACACCAGCCCCAGCATTTT. Amino acid sequence: CASSFGERHQPQHF. Based on the CDR3 plus reference TRBV5-5 and TRBJ1-5, the full variable domain is DAGVTQSPTHLIKTRGQQVTLRCSPISGHKSVSWYQQVLGQGPQFIFQYYEKEERGRGNFPDRFSARQFPNYSSELNVNALLLGDSALYLCASSFGERHQPQHFGDGTRLSIL.

The chain uses TRBV5-8 and TRBJ2-7; TRBD1 or TRBD2 may be the D gene (5 bases each). V lost 0 bases, J lost 6 bases, and 16 bases lay in between. The CDR3 has 15 residues. Germline CDR1 is SGHTS and CDR2 is YDEGEE. For the CDR3, the DNA is TGTGCCAGCAGCTTGGCTAAAGGGACCCCTCGCGAGCAGTACTTC. Translated: CASSLAKGTPREQYF.

V is TRBV13 and J is TRBJ2-5, with D possibly called TRBD1 or TRBD2 (5 bases each). In germline, CDR1 is PRHDT, CDR2 FYEKMQ (reference sequence). The CDR3 loop spans 14 amino acids. Trimming left V 5 bases short and J 3 bases short, with 13 bases between. For the CDR3, the DNA is TGTGCCAGCAGCCGACTAACACAGGAAGAGACCCAGTACTTC. Residues: CASSRLTQEETQYF.

The chain is built from TRBV7-2 and TRBJ2-5; 11 nucleotides agree with TRBD2. The J segment lost 1 base and the V segment lost 5 bases, leaving 3 bases of the junction unmatched. This CDR3 is 15 amino acids long. CDR1 is SGHTA and CDR2 is FQGNSA in the germline V gene. The CDR3 loop is CASSAGTSGQETQYF. In nucleotides, the CDR3 is TGTGCCAGCAGCGCCGGGACTAGCGGCCAAGAGACCCAGTACTTC.

The chain joins TRBV18 to TRBJ1-1; D possibly corresponds to TRBD1 (5 bases). In germline, CDR1 is KGHSH, CDR2 LQKENI. CDR3 length: 14 residues. Trimming cost V 6 bases and J 6 bases, with 17 bases left between them. CDR3 sequence (DNA): TGTGCCAGCTCTCCTACTCAGGGCACCTCTGAAGCTTTCTTT. Translating it yields CASSPTQGTSEAFF. The full variable domain, its missing parts supplied by reference TRBV18 and TRBJ1-1, is NAGVMQNPRHLVRRRGQEARLRCSPMKGHSHVYWYRQLPEEGLKFMVYLQKENIIDESGMPKERFSAEFPKEGPSILRIQQVVRGDSAAYFCASSPTQGTSEAFFGQGTRLTVV.

Only one count was recorded for this clone. The V gene is TRBV5-1, the J gene TRBJ2-1; 8 bases are shared with TRBD2. Germline trimming cut 0 bases from V and 9 bases from J; bases unmatched to any gene: 5. The CDR3 has 14 amino acids. The germline CDR1 and CDR2 sequences are SGHRS and YFSETQ. CDR3 region: CASSLAIAGPEQFF. CDR3 coding DNA: TGCGCCAGCAGCTTGGCGATAGCGGGGCCTGAGCAGTTCTTC.

The rearrangement uses TRBV7-9 and TRBJ2-7; TRBD1 aligns across 7 bases. V shed 4 bases and J 0 bases; nucleotides not matched to a gene: 6. Germline V gene data show CDR1 as SEHNR and CDR2 as FQNEAQ (reference sequence). CDR3 length: 15 amino acids. DNA for the CDR3: TGTGCCAGCAGCTCACCGGGACAGATCTCCTACGAGCAGTACTTC. Protein: CASSSPGQISYEQYF.

The sample holds one count of this clone. V and J are TRBV5-5 and TRBJ1-1; D is ambiguous. The CDR3 totals 12 residues. V lost 1 base, J lost 7 bases, and 8 bases lay in between. CDR1 is SGHKS and CDR2 is YYEKEE in the germline V gene (reference sequence). The DNA of the CDR3 is TGTGCCAGCAGCTTGAGGGCGGGTGAAGCTTTCTTT. Translating gives CASSLRAGEAFF.